This T cell receptor (beta chain) was captured by sequencing in a study of cytomegalovirus exposure and HLA in healthy donors. Germline assignment: CDR1 MNHEY and CDR2 SVGAGI. This CDR3 has 15 amino acids. After removal of 4 bases from V and 2 bases from J, the junction contained 3 bases not matched to a gene. Vbeta (60) and Jbeta (13) primers were used in the PCR. Repertoires were generated with immunoSEQ multiplex PCR, while TCRdb's copy carries only in-frame clones and drops some. Of around 140,000 clones in the sample, 70% to 75% are singletons; the top ten hold approximately 7%. The study, taken as a whole, reports: Being productive about 87% or about 30% of the time was typical of most TCR beta V segments in an earlier analysis. Researchers counted about 150 TCR beta chains as cytomegalovirus-associated.

This clone was counted a few times. Its matching antigen is unknown. The specimen sequenced was PBMCs. V is TRBV6-5 and J is TRBJ2-3; TRBD2 agrees at 10 bases. This receptor was obtained from a male donor in good health and CMV-seronegative. Here the CDR3 DNA reads TGTGCCAGCAGTTGGACTAGCGGACCCACAGATACGCAGTATTTT. This encodes CASSWTSGPTDTQYF.